Detailed here is one T cell receptor (beta chain). Its specificity is not known. These data are taken from a study of T cell responses to AZD1222 COVID-19 vaccine. The method was immunoSEQ multiplex PCR; TCRdb's version includes in-frame clones alone and lacks a portion of them. Here the sample spans some 120,000 clones, 80% to 95% being singletons. Study-level points and caveats: An increase in Spike-specific TCR breadth and depth was observed after two AZD1222 doses. The repertoires were collected only after the peak T cell response.

Looked up from germline, CDR1 is SGHRS and CDR2 is YFSETQ. CDR3 size: 14 residues. With 0 bases removed from V and 0 bases from J, the gap between germline ends came to 6 bases. The sample in question was peripheral blood, obtained on day 0 of AZD1222 vaccination. The chain recombines TRBV5-1 with TRBJ1-1, with D unresolved. This clonotype was sampled from an adult in good health. CDR3 protein: CASSLGTLNTEAFF. In DNA form, the CDR3 reads TGCGCCAGCAGCTTGGGCACCTTGAACACTGAAGCTTTCTTT.